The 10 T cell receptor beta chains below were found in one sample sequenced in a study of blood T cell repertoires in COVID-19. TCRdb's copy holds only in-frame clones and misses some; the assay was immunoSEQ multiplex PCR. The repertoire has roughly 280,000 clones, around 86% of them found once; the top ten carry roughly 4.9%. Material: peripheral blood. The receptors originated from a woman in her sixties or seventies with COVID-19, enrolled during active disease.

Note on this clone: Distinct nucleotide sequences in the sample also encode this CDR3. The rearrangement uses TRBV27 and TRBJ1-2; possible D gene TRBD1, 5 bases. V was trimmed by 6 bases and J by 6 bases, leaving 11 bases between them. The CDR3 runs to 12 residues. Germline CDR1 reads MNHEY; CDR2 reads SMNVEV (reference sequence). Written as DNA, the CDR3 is TGTGCCAGCAGCGATCTGGGGCATGGCTACACCTTC. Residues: CASSDLGHGYTF.

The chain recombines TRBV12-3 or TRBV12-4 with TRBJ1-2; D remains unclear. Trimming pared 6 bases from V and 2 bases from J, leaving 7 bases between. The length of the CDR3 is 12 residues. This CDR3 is CASRRGNYGYTF. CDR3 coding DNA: TGTGCCAGCAGAAGAGGGAACTATGGCTACACCTTC.

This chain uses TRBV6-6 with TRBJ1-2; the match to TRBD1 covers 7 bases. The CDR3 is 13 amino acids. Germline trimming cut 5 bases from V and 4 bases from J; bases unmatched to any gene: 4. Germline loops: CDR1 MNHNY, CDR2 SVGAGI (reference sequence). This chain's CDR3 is CASSGGQFYGYTF. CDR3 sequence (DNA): TGTGCCAGCAGTGGGGGACAGTTCTATGGCTACACCTTC.

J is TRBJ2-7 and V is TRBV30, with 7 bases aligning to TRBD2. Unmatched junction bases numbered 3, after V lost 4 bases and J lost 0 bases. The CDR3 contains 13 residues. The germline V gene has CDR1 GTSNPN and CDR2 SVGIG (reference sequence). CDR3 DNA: TGTGCCTGGACAAGCGGGGACTCCTACGAGCAGTACTTC. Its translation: CAWTSGDSYEQYF.

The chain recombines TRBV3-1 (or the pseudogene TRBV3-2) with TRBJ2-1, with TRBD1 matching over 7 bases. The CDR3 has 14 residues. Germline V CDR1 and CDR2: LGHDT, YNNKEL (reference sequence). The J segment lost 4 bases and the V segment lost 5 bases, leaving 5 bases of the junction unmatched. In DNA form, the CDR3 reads TGTGCCAGCAGCTCCTCGGACAGGTACAATGAGCAGTTCTTC. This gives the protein CASSSSDRYNEQFF.

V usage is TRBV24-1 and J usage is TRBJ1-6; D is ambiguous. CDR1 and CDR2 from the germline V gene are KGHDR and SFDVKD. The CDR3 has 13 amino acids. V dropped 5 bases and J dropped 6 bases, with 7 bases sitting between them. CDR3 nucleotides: TGTGCCACCAGTGCTACTACTAATTCACCCCTCCACTTT. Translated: CATSATTNSPLHF.

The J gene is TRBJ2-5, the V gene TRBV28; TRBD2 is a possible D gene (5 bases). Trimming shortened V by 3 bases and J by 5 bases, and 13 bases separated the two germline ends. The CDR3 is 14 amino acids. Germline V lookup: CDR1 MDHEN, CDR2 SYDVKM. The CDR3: CASSLLGRGETQYF. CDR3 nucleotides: TGTGCCAGCAGTTTGCTCGGGCGAGGGGAGACCCAGTACTTC.

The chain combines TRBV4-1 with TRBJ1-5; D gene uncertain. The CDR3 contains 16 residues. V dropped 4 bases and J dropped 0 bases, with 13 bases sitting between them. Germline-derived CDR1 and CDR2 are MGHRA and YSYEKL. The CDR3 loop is CASSLTLGYSNQPQHF. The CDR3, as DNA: TGCGCCAGCAGCCTAACTCTCGGGTATAGCAATCAGCCCCAGCATTTT.

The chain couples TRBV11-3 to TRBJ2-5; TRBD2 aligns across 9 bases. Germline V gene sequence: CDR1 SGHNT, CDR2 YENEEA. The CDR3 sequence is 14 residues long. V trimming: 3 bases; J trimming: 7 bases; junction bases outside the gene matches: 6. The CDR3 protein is CASSLTSGSGTQYF. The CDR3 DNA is TGTGCCAGCAGCTTGACTAGCGGTTCAGGGACCCAGTACTTC.

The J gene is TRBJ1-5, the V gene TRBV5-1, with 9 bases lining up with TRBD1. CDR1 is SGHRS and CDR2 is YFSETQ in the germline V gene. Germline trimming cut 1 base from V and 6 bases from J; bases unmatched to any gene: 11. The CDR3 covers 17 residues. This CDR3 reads CASSLTPGQGGGQPQHF. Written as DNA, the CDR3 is TGCGCCAGCAGCTTGACACCGGGACAGGGAGGCGGTCAGCCCCAGCATTTT.